The 31 T cell receptor beta chains in this list originate from one sample, sequenced in a study of blood T cell repertoires in COVID-19. TCRdb's copy holds only in-frame clones and misses some; the assay was immunoSEQ multiplex PCR. The table includes approximately 350,000 clones, 80% to 90% detected once. Sequenced: PBMCs or T cells enriched from blood (not recorded which). All receptors derive from a man between 18 and 35 years old who had recovered from COVID-19.

This chain connects TRBV7-8 to TRBJ2-3; TRBD1 matches at 7 bases. Unmatched junction bases numbered 5, after V lost 5 bases and J lost 3 bases. The CDR3 covers 14 residues. Germline values: CDR1 SGHVS, CDR2 FQNEAQ. The CDR3 DNA sequence: TGTGCCAGCAGCCAAGTACAGGGGACAGATACGCAGTATTTT. It translates to CASSQVQGTDTQYF.

The CDR3 sequence is CASSQVGDQETQYF. The CDR3 DNA reads TGCGCCAGCAGCCAAGTAGGGGACCAAGAGACCCAGTACTTC. This chain joins TRBV4-1 and TRBJ2-5; TRBD1 might be the D (5 bases). The CDR3 runs 14 residues. Between the trimmed V and J ends, which lost 1 base and 0 bases, there was a span of 6 bases. Per the germline V gene, CDR1 is MGHRA and CDR2 is YSYEKL.

The chain carries TRBV15 and TRBJ1-3; 7 bases line up with TRBD1. J gave up 2 bases and V 0 bases, and 1 base lay outside the gene matches. Germline V gives CDR1 LNHNV, CDR2 YYDKDF (reference sequence). The CDR3 is made up of 15 amino acids. Written as DNA, the CDR3 is TGTGCCACCAGCAGAGATCAGGGGGCTGGAAACACCATATATTTT. Amino acids: CATSRDQGAGNTIYF.

The gene calls are TRBV5-1 and TRBJ2-5; TRBD2 aligns across 11 bases. The CDR3 consists of 19 residues. Trimming removed 4 bases from V and 0 bases from J; junction bases left unmatched: 14. Germline V gene sequence: CDR1 SGHRS, CDR2 YFSETQ. CDR3: CASSGTAGTSGWYQETQYF. In DNA form, the CDR3 reads TGCGCCAGCAGCGGGACAGCCGGGACTAGCGGATGGTACCAAGAGACCCAGTACTTC.

The rearrangement uses TRBV15 and TRBJ1-5; 8 nucleotides align to TRBD1. V trimming: 11 bases; J trimming: 1 base; junction bases outside the gene matches: 7. The CDR3 covers 14 residues. Germline assignment: CDR1 LNHNV and CDR2 YYDKDF (reference sequence). CDR3 bases: TGTGCCGCCGGACAGGGAATCAGCAATCAGCCCCAGCATTTT. Translation: CAAGQGISNQPQHF.

The J gene is TRBJ1-6, the V gene TRBV6-1; D is unresolved. V was cut by 3 bases and J by 7 bases, with 7 bases left in between. Per the germline V gene, CDR1 is MNHNS and CDR2 is SASEGT. This CDR3 is built from 13 residues. The CDR3 region is CASSDQRNSPLHF. The CDR3 coding sequence is TGTGCCAGCAGTGATCAGCGGAATTCACCCCTCCACTTT.

V gene TRBV28 combines with J gene TRBJ1-4; 7 bases are a match to TRBD1. Trimming cost V 6 bases and J 0 bases; bases outside gene matches: 13. Germline assignment: CDR1 MDHEN and CDR2 SYDVKM. The CDR3 contains 18 residues. CDR3 sequence (DNA): TGTGCCAGCAGACCCGCCCCTTACAGGGGCCCAACTAATGAAAAACTGTTTTTT. Its protein is CASRPAPYRGPTNEKLFF.

The V gene is TRBV21-1, the J gene TRBJ1-2. TRBV21-1 is marked as a pseudogene. The CDR3 has 13 amino acids. The CDR3 sequence is CASSKEEGSGYTF. In nucleotides, the CDR3 is TGTGCCAGCAGCAAAGAGGAGGGAAGTGGATACACCTTC.

V gene TRBV5-1 combines with J gene TRBJ2-2, with D perhaps TRBD2 (5 bases). Germline V gene data show CDR1 as SGHRS and CDR2 as YFSETQ. The ends were cut back, 7 bases at V and 0 bases at J, with 13 bases in the middle. CDR3 length: 15 residues. In nucleotides, the CDR3 is TGCGCCAGCCGGACTGCCACATCGAACACCGGGGAGCTGTTTTTT. This encodes CASRTATSNTGELFF.

The CDR3 nucleotides read TGTGCCTCCGAAACCGGGACAGGGACGACCTACGAGCAGTACTTC. It yields the protein CASETGTGTTYEQYF. The J gene is TRBJ2-7, the V gene TRBV10-3; 9 bases match TRBD1. The CDR3 contains 15 residues. J gave up 2 bases and V 11 bases, and 13 bases lay outside the gene matches. CDR1 is ENHRY, CDR2 SYGVKD, per germline.

The chain recombines TRBV27 with TRBJ1-2; 8 bases are a match to TRBD1. Germline loops: CDR1 MNHEY, CDR2 SMNVEV (reference sequence). After removal of 5 bases from V and 6 bases from J, the junction contained 14 bases not matched to a gene. This CDR3 spans 16 amino acids. CDR3 residues: CASSLLGAGGVNGYTF. The CDR3 DNA reads as TGTGCCAGCAGTCTACTTGGGGCAGGGGGCGTAAATGGCTACACCTTC.

This sequence joins TRBV3-1 (or the pseudogene TRBV3-2) and TRBJ2-1; 10 nucleotides match TRBD2. The J segment lost 5 bases and the V segment lost 2 bases, leaving 3 bases of the junction unmatched. Germline assignment: CDR1 LGHDT and CDR2 YNNKEL (reference sequence). This CDR3 is built from 15 residues. The CDR3 sequence: CASSQTTSGNNEQFF. CDR3 nucleotide sequence: TGTGCCAGCAGCCAAACAACTAGCGGGAACAATGAGCAGTTCTTC.

The chain joins TRBV5-8 to TRBJ2-1; 8 bases are shared with TRBD1. CDR1 is SGHTS, CDR2 YDEGEE, per germline. After removal of 0 bases from V and 7 bases from J, the junction contained 3 bases not matched to a gene. This CDR3 is 14 amino acids long. CDR3 DNA: TGTGCCAGCAGCTTGGGGACAGGGACGAATGAGCAGTTCTTC. It is translated as CASSLGTGTNEQFF. Complete variable domain (other parts from reference TRBV5-8 and TRBJ2-1): EAGVTQSPTHLIKTRGQQATLRCSPISGHTSVYWYQQALGLGLQFLLWYDEGEERNRGNFPPRFSGRQFPNYSSELNVNALELEDSALYLCASSLGTGTNEQFFGPGTRLTVL.

V and J are TRBV11-2 and TRBJ2-5, with no clear D. The CDR3 is 15 amino acids. Deletions cut 3 bases from V and 4 bases from J, with 15 bases between. The germline V gene has CDR1 SGHAT and CDR2 FQNNGV. Here the CDR3 DNA reads TGTGCCAGCAGCTTTTTAGTCCCCTCGGGAGAGACCCAGTACTTC. This translates into CASSFLVPSGETQYF. Filled out from reference TRBV11-2 and TRBJ2-5, the complete variable domain reads EAGVAQSPRYKIIEKRQSVAFWCNPISGHATLYWYQQILGQGPKLLIQFQNNGVVDDSQLPKDRFSAERLKGVDSTLKIQPAKLEDSAVYLCASSFLVPSGETQYFGPGTRLLVL.

The gene calls are TRBV29-1 and TRBJ2-5, with TRBD1 identical over 9 bases. The CDR3 length is 12 residues. J gave up 5 bases and V 6 bases, and 4 bases lay outside the gene matches. Looked up from germline, CDR1 is SQVTM and CDR2 is ANQGSEA. Written as DNA, the CDR3 is TGCAGCGTCGGACAGGGGAAGGAGACCCAGTACTTC. Encoded protein: CSVGQGKETQYF. Full variable domain (outside the CDR3, taken from reference TRBV29-1 and TRBJ2-5): SAVISQKPSRDICQRGTSLTIQCQVDSQVTMMFWYRQQPGQSLTLIATANQGSEATYESGFVIDKFPISRPNLTFSTLTVSNMSPEDSSIYLCSVGQGKETQYFGPGTRLLVL.

The chain couples TRBV19 to TRBJ2-7; 11 bases align to TRBD2. The ends lost 3 bases at V and 2 bases at J; junction bases unmatched: 6. This CDR3 is built from 16 residues. The germline CDR1 and CDR2 sequences are LNHDA and SQIVND (reference sequence). This CDR3 reads CASSIGTSGSPYEQYF. DNA of the CDR3: TGTGCCAGTAGTATTGGGACTAGCGGTTCCCCCTACGAGCAGTACTTC.

In its sample, this clone was seen once. Other DNA sequences of this sample code for an identical CDR3. The CDR3 DNA sequence: TGCGCCAGCAGCTTGGAGAGCTCCTACGAGCAGTACTTC. Protein: CASSLESSYEQYF. The chain carries TRBV5-1 and TRBJ2-7, with D unclear. The ends were cut back, 0 bases at V and 0 bases at J, with 4 bases in the middle. From germline, CDR1 is SGHRS and CDR2 YFSETQ. This CDR3 is built from 13 residues.

The chain uses TRBV5-6 and TRBJ2-5; TRBD2 matches at 12 bases. V dropped 1 base and J dropped 9; count of bases not matched to a gene: 7. The CDR3 is 15 residues long. CDR1 and CDR2 (germline): SGHDT, YYEEEE. CDR3 residues: CASSLWLAGGAAQYF. DNA of the CDR3: TGTGCCAGCAGCTTGTGGCTAGCGGGAGGGGCGGCCCAGTACTTC.

V gene TRBV12-3 or TRBV12-4 combines with J gene TRBJ1-1; D is undetermined. V shed 4 bases and J shed 5 bases, with 8 bases lying between them. The CDR3 is 12 residues long. CDR3 residues: CASSYSGTEAFF. CDR3 DNA: TGTGCCAGCAGTTACAGTGGAACTGAAGCTTTCTTT.

The chain joins TRBV4-1 to TRBJ2-6, with TRBD2 as a possible D gene (7 bases). The CDR3 length is 19 residues. V was shortened by 1 base and J by 0 bases, with 16 bases between the two germline ends. Germline V gene lookup returns CDR1 MGHRA and CDR2 YSYEKL. CDR3 sequence reads: CASSQAGGPVISGANVLTF. CDR3 coding DNA: TGCGCCAGCAGCCAAGCCGGGGGGCCTGTCATCTCTGGGGCCAACGTCCTGACTTTC.

V and J are TRBV7-8 and TRBJ2-4; tentatively, D is TRBD1 (6 bases). The CDR3 covers 16 residues. The germline V gene encodes CDR1 SGHVS and CDR2 FQNEAQ. Trimming removed 6 bases at V and 0 bases at J, with 15 bases between. The CDR3 sequence: CASSLQGAVAKNIQYF. The CDR3 region has the DNA TGTGCCAGCAGTTTACAGGGTGCGGTAGCCAAAAACATTCAGTACTTC.

The chain couples TRBV6-2 or TRBV6-3 to TRBJ2-3, with D hard to call. This CDR3 region has 16 residues. The V gene lost 5 bases and the J gene lost 0 bases, with 15 bases spanning the gap. The germline V gene encodes CDR1 MNHEY and CDR2 SVGEGT. The CDR3 reads CASSHNGRFSTDTQYF. CDR3 DNA: TGTGCCAGCAGTCACAATGGGCGCTTTAGCACAGATACGCAGTATTTT.

There are a few counts of this clone. J is TRBJ2-2 and V is TRBV6-4, with D maybe TRBD2 (6 bases). Germline lookup yields CDR1 MRHNA and CDR2 SNTAGT. The CDR3 runs to 15 residues. Trimming cost V 6 bases and J 4 bases, with 15 bases left between them. The CDR3 reads CASRKDSGFTGELFF. The CDR3 bases are TGTGCCAGCAGAAAAGATAGCGGCTTCACCGGGGAGCTGTTTTTT.

The J gene is TRBJ2-7, the V gene TRBV12-3 or TRBV12-4; 10 nucleotides align to TRBD2. This CDR3 is 13 amino acids long. J gave up 6 bases and V 8 bases, and 7 bases lay outside the gene matches. The CDR3 bases are TGTGCCAGCGCAGCGGGGGGGCCTTTCGAGCAGTACTTC. It is translated as CASAAGGPFEQYF.

This chain connects TRBV28 to TRBJ1-2, with D uncertain. Per the germline V gene, CDR1 is MDHEN and CDR2 is SYDVKM. Trimming pared 6 bases from V and 4 bases from J, leaving 9 bases between. This CDR3 has 12 residues. The CDR3 protein is CASRRDSYGYTF. As DNA, the CDR3 is TGTGCCAGCAGACGGGATTCCTATGGCTACACCTTC.

The chain joins TRBV27 to TRBJ2-7; 7 bases line up with TRBD1. This CDR3 has 14 residues. The V and J ends lost 4 bases and 3 bases, in that order; junction bases with no gene match: 6. The germline V gene has CDR1 MNHEY and CDR2 SMNVEV (reference sequence). The CDR3 protein is CASSSTGAGYEQYF. DNA for the CDR3: TGTGCCAGCAGTTCCACAGGGGCGGGCTACGAGCAGTACTTC.

The chain employs TRBV28 and TRBJ1-2; D is uncertain. The CDR3 totals 12 residues. V lost 6 bases and J 8 bases, leaving 13 bases between the germline ends. The germline V gene encodes CDR1 MDHEN and CDR2 SYDVKM. The CDR3 DNA reads as TGTGCCAGCAGGGTGGCAGGATTAGGCTACACCTTC. Translation gives CASRVAGLGYTF.

In its sample, this clone was seen once. This rearrangement joins TRBV28 to TRBJ1-4; 8 nucleotides agree with TRBD1. This CDR3 has 14 amino acids. CDR1 MDHEN and CDR2 SYDVKM come from the germline V gene. The V gene end was trimmed by 6 bases and the J gene end by 7 bases; junction bases not matched to a gene: 7. The CDR3 sequence: CASRGDRGLEKLFF. In DNA, the CDR3 is TGTGCCAGCAGGGGAGACAGGGGCCTTGAAAAACTGTTTTTT.

J is TRBJ1-4 and V is TRBV2; a possible D gene is TRBD1 (5 bases). The V end lost 6 bases, the J end lost 4 bases, and 15 bases lay between the germline ends. The CDR3 consists of 15 residues. CDR1 SNHLY and CDR2 FYNNEI come from the germline V gene. The CDR3 coding sequence is TGTGCCAGCAGCCTGGGGGAGGGGTATAATGAAAAACTGTTTTTT. Translating it yields CASSLGEGYNEKLFF.

The CDR3 loop is CASSLGLSGTSSYNEQFF. CDR3 DNA sequence: TGTGCCAGCAGCTTAGGGCTTAGCGGGACGAGCTCCTACAATGAGCAGTTCTTC. V is TRBV7-8 and J is TRBJ2-1; 8 positions agree with TRBD2. V shed 1 base and J 0 bases; nucleotides not matched to a gene: 8. There are 18 residues in the CDR3. Germline V lookup: CDR1 SGHVS, CDR2 FQNEAQ.

This clone was picked up one time. V is TRBV3-1 (or the pseudogene TRBV3-2) and J is TRBJ2-7, with a possible D match to TRBD2 (6 bases). V gave up 0 bases and J gave up 4 bases, with 13 bases separating them. This CDR3 is 15 amino acids long. CDR1 and CDR2 from the germline V gene are LGHDT and YNNKEL (reference sequence). The CDR3: CASSQEGTPPYEQYF. CDR3 sequence (DNA): TGTGCCAGCAGCCAAGAGGGGACTCCTCCATACGAGCAGTACTTC.